Each of the 7 T cell receptor beta chains below was sequenced from the same sample in a study of blood T cells in healthy people across ages. Sample-barcoded 5' priming and a J-beta primer mix drove a second PCR of about 6 to 12 cycles. In TCRdb, the 5' RACE reads were re-called with MiXCR into one record per CDR3 protein. Altogether approximately 2,000,000 distinct CDR3 sequences are present, about two fifths being singletons, with the ten largest covering roughly 23%. Sequenced sample: blood. These TCRs come from a human donor in good health.

This chain connects TRBV6-1 to TRBJ2-3, with 8 bases that match TRBD1. The CDR3 spans 13 residues. The germline CDR1 and CDR2 sequences are MNHNS and SASEGT. With V trimmed by 1 base and J by 7 bases, 1 base remained unmatched. CDR3 nucleotides: TGTGCCAGCAGTGAAGGGACAGGGTATACGCAGTATTTT. Translation: CASSEGTGYTQYF.

The V gene is TRBV29-1, the J gene TRBJ2-3; D remains ambiguous. Germline-derived CDR1 and CDR2 are SQVTM and ANQGSEA. Trimming took 7 bases from V and 1 from J, leaving 15 bases between them. This CDR3 contains 14 residues. The CDR3 protein is CSARTTTRTDTQYF. The CDR3 DNA reads TGCAGCGCAAGAACCACCACTCGCACAGATACGCAGTATTTT.

This clonotype was counted many times. The chain joins TRBV20-1 to TRBJ2-7, with TRBD2 matching over 9 bases. CDR3 length equals 17 residues. Germline CDR1 and CDR2: DFQATT and SNEGSKA (reference sequence). Trimming at V came to 6 bases and at J to 2 bases, leaving 17 bases not matched to a gene. The CDR3 DNA sequence: TGCAGTGCCCTTCTTCCAAGCGGGGGGCCTAATACCTACGAGCAGTACTTC. Translating it yields CSALLPSGGPNTYEQYF.

In DNA form, the CDR3 reads TGCAGTGCCGGGGGAGGGGAGGCCAAAAACATTCAGTACTTC. This encodes CSAGGGEAKNIQYF. This chain uses TRBV20-1 with TRBJ2-4; TRBD2 matches 7 bases. J was trimmed by 1 base and V by 6 bases; bases with no gene match: 6. The length of the CDR3 is 14 residues. In germline, CDR1 is DFQATT, CDR2 SNEGSKA (reference sequence).

This chain connects TRBV9 to TRBJ2-5; D is uncertain. The V end was cut by 0 bases, the J end by 5 bases, with 8 bases between. CDR1 SGDLS and CDR2 YYNGEE come from the germline V gene. The CDR3 extends over 13 amino acids. For the CDR3, the DNA is TGTGCCAGCAGCGTAGAGAGATCCGAGACCCAGTACTTC. It specifies CASSVERSETQYF.

The chain joins TRBV9 to TRBJ1-2, with D unresolved. This CDR3 is 13 amino acids long. The germline gives CDR1 SGDLS, CDR2 YYNGEE. V lost 0 bases to trimming and J lost 7 bases, with 10 bases between them. CDR3 amino acids: CASSVDGLLGYTF. CDR3 sequence (DNA): TGTGCCAGCAGCGTAGATGGGCTCCTTGGCTACACCTTC.

Only a few counts were recorded for this clonotype. The chain links TRBV29-1 to TRBJ2-5; 8 nucleotides align to TRBD2. J lost 2 bases, V lost 7 bases, and 6 bases had no gene match. Germline CDR1 and CDR2: SQVTM and ANQGSEA. CDR3 length equals 13 residues. The CDR3 loop is CSGGGLVQETQYF. DNA for the CDR3: TGCAGCGGCGGGGGGCTAGTTCAAGAGACCCAGTACTTC.